This TCR beta chain was sequenced in a study of PD-1 blockade in classical Hodgkin lymphoma. Study-level results: Patients starting nivolumab less than 1 year after ASCT had lower diversity and were excluded from later analyses. Relative to healthy donors, newly diagnosed patients reportedly had lower baseline TCR diversity, which was reported as lower still in relapsed/refractory patients. Nothing has yet pinned down what causes the repertoire differences, possibly disease activity or prior therapy.

Produced via immunoSEQ multiplex PCR; TCRdb's table is partial and in-frame only. The sample records roughly 100,000 clones, roughly 91% being singletons. J was trimmed by 2 bases and V by 5 bases; bases with no gene match: 18. Per the germline V gene, CDR1 is SGHVS and CDR2 is FQNEAQ. This CDR3 region has 19 residues. With respect to this clone: What it recognizes is unknown.

Regarding time point: cycle 4 day 1 (C4D1), after five to seven weeks of nivolumab. Every patient had relapsed following autologous stem cell transplantation, and cohorts differed in brentuximab vedotin exposure. The TCR comes from a human donor with classical Hodgkin lymphoma. V is TRBV7-8 and J is TRBJ2-1, with TRBD2 matching 7 bases. Sequencing was performed on peripheral blood mononuclear cells (PBMCs), taken before the fourth cycle of nivolumab. CDR3 in DNA: TGTGCCAGCAGCAACCGGACTAGGGAGGGTTTGAGGCCCTACAATGAGCAGTTCTTC. Residues: CASSNRTREGLRPYNEQFF. Combining the CDR3 with reference TRBV7-8 and TRBJ2-1 gives the whole variable domain GAGVSQSPRYKVAKRGQDVALRCDPISGHVSLFWYQQALGQGPEFLTYFQNEAQLDKSGLPSDRFFAERPEGSVSTLKIQRTQQEDSAVYLCASSNRTREGLRPYNEQFFGPGTRLTVL.